The 17 T cell receptor beta chains presented below share a single source sample, sequenced in a study of blood T cell repertoires in COVID-19 (TCRdb year 2020). The library was prepared using the immunoSEQ multiplex PCR assay. Drawn from immuneACCESS, this table holds only the in-frame rearrangements with V and J called that TCRdb kept. Clones are partly lost; checked studies trace under half to an unresolved V gene and leave the rest unexplained. The sample table holds approximately 170,000 clones, of which roughly 86% were seen once. More than 3% of the sample comes from the top ten. Specimen: peripheral blood. All receptors derive from a man between 65 and 85 years old with acute or convalescent COVID-19.

The chain joins TRBV7-2 to TRBJ1-5; D gene unclear. The germline V gene encodes CDR1 SGHTA and CDR2 FQGNSA. CDR3 length: 13 residues. Between the trimmed V and J ends, which lost 3 bases and 5 bases, there was a span of 8 bases. The CDR3: CASSFIGDQPQHF. In nucleotides, the CDR3 is TGTGCCAGCAGCTTTATCGGAGATCAGCCCCAGCATTTT.

V usage is TRBV10-1 and J usage is TRBJ1-2, with a possible D match to TRBD1 (5 bases). V was pared by 2 bases and J by 4 bases, with 8 bases between. There are 13 residues in the CDR3. The germline gives CDR1 WNHNN, CDR2 SYGVQD (reference sequence). In DNA, the CDR3 is TGCGCCAGCAGTGAGGGTAGGGGCTATGGCTACACCTTC. It codes for CASSEGRGYGYTF.

The V call is TRBV5-4, the J call TRBJ1-3; TRBD1 might be the D (5 bases). V dropped 0 bases and J dropped 4 bases, with 8 bases sitting between them. The CDR3 is 14 amino acids. CDR1 SGHNT and CDR2 YYREEE come from the germline V gene (reference sequence). This chain's CDR3 is CASSLGRGGNTIYF. The CDR3, as DNA: TGTGCCAGCAGCTTGGGTAGGGGCGGAAACACCATATATTTT.

The chain links TRBV6-6 to TRBJ1-1; 7 bases fit TRBD1. Trimming cost V 1 base and J 8 bases; bases outside gene matches: 10. CDR1 is MNHNY, CDR2 SVGAGI, per germline (reference sequence). The CDR3 is 15 residues long. CDR3 in amino acids: CASSYLLQGKGEAFF. Written as DNA, the CDR3 is TGTGCCAGCAGTTACTTGTTACAGGGGAAGGGGGAAGCTTTCTTT.

This chain links TRBV10-1 with TRBJ1-1, with 8 nucleotides matching TRBD1. The CDR3 has 16 residues. Germline CDR1 reads WNHNN; CDR2 reads SYGVQD (reference sequence). With V trimmed by 3 bases and J by 4 bases, 10 bases remained unmatched. CDR3 amino acids: CASSDDRGAVGTEAFF. As DNA, the CDR3 is TGCGCCAGCAGTGATGACAGGGGAGCGGTAGGCACTGAAGCTTTCTTT.

J is TRBJ2-2 and V is TRBV7-9; a possible D gene is TRBD2 (6 bases). This CDR3 is built from 17 residues. Trimming took off 5 bases at V and 3 bases at J, with 19 bases between the two ends. CDR1 is SEHNR, CDR2 FQNEAQ, per germline (reference sequence). The CDR3 is CASSRAGWGDDTGELFF. In DNA, the CDR3 is TGTGCCAGCAGCCGGGCCGGGTGGGGGGACGACACCGGGGAGCTGTTTTTT.

The rearrangement uses TRBV5-5 and TRBJ1-1; the D is unclear. V was shortened by 3 bases and J by 1 base, with 16 bases between the two germline ends. This CDR3 comprises 16 residues. Germline loops: CDR1 SGHKS, CDR2 YYEKEE (reference sequence). This CDR3 is CASSSILLTGNTEAFF. As DNA, the CDR3 is TGTGCCAGCAGCTCTATCCTCTTAACTGGGAACACTGAAGCTTTCTTT.

Turning to this clone: At one of its ends the junction is not consistent with the germline gene, which may arise from a read error. The chain combines TRBV5-8 with TRBJ2-7; 8 nucleotides agree with TRBD1. The CDR3 totals 12 residues. In germline, CDR1 is SGHTS, CDR2 YDEGEE. This CDR3 is CASSLIRGQADF. As DNA, the CDR3 is TGTGCCAGCAGCTTGATCAGGGGGCAAGCGGACTTC. The variable domain in full, completed from reference TRBV5-8 and TRBJ2-7, reads EAGVTQSPTHLIKTRGQQATLRCSPISGHTSVYWYQQALGLGLQFLLWYDEGEERNRGNFPPRFSGRQFPNYSSELNVNALELEDSALYLCASSLIRGQADFGPGTRLTVT.

The chain links TRBV5-5 to TRBJ1-1; 10 bases line up with TRBD1. There are 14 residues in the CDR3. Germline V gene sequence: CDR1 SGHKS, CDR2 YYEKEE (reference sequence). Trimming at V came to 4 bases and at J to 5 bases, leaving 5 bases not matched to a gene. The CDR3: CASSLDRGGTEAFF. The DNA for the CDR3 is TGTGCCAGCAGCCTGGACAGGGGGGGAACTGAAGCTTTCTTT. The full variable domain, its missing parts supplied by reference TRBV5-5 and TRBJ1-1, is DAGVTQSPTHLIKTRGQQVTLRCSPISGHKSVSWYQQVLGQGPQFIFQYYEKEERGRGNFPDRFSARQFPNYSSELNVNALLLGDSALYLCASSLDRGGTEAFFGQGTRLTVV.

V usage is TRBV28 and J usage is TRBJ2-1; 9 bases fit TRBD2. Germline CDR1 is MDHEN and CDR2 is SYDVKM. V lost 6 bases and J lost 4; bases outside the gene matches: 4. The CDR3 consists of 14 residues. The CDR3 reads CASSVAGDYNEQFF. For the CDR3, the DNA is TGTGCCAGCAGCGTAGCGGGAGATTACAATGAGCAGTTCTTC.

V is TRBV9 and J is TRBJ1-1, with 7 bases lining up with TRBD1. Germline CDR1 reads SGDLS; CDR2 reads YYNGEE. V trimming: 3 bases; J trimming: 9 bases; junction bases outside the gene matches: 8. The CDR3 totals 13 residues. The CDR3 spells CASSGTGVPKAFF. The CDR3 DNA reads as TGTGCCAGCAGCGGAACAGGGGTCCCCAAAGCTTTCTTT.

The chain uses TRBV18 and TRBJ1-1; 7 bases match TRBD1. CDR3 size: 14 residues. The V gene end was trimmed by 6 bases and the J gene end by 5 bases; junction bases not matched to a gene: 9. Germline V gene lookup returns CDR1 KGHSH and CDR2 LQKENI. Here the CDR3 reads CASSRDRVETEAFF. The CDR3 DNA sequence: TGTGCCAGCTCCCGAGACAGGGTTGAAACTGAAGCTTTCTTT.

V and J are TRBV5-1 and TRBJ1-2; 9 positions agree with TRBD1. This CDR3 has 14 amino acids. CDR1 and CDR2 from the germline V gene are SGHRS and YFSETQ. V was pared by 4 bases and J by 4 bases, with 5 bases of the junction left unmatched. The CDR3 DNA sequence: TGCGCCAGCAGCCCGGGACAGGGCAGCTATGGCTACACCTTC. It translates to CASSPGQGSYGYTF.

The gene calls are TRBV9 and TRBJ2-7; TRBD1 aligns across 11 bases. CDR1 is SGDLS, CDR2 YYNGEE, per germline. V shed 4 bases and J 4 bases; nucleotides not matched to a gene: 7. The CDR3 contains 15 residues. The CDR3 reads CASSPRDRGLYEQYF. The CDR3 nucleotides are TGTGCCAGCAGCCCGCGGGACAGGGGGTTATACGAGCAGTACTTC.

This chain connects TRBV7-5 to TRBJ2-1; the table gives TRBD2 as D, unverified against the DNA. TRBV7-5 corresponds to a pseudogene. The CDR3 sequence is 15 residues long. The CDR3 bases are TGTGTCAGAAGCCTTACTAGCGGGGGGCCGTATGAGCAGTTCTTC. It specifies CVRSLTSGGPYEQFF.

The chain employs TRBV3-1 (or the pseudogene TRBV3-2) and TRBJ2-7; 9 nucleotides align to TRBD2. This CDR3 contains 14 residues. Trimming removed 6 bases from V and 2 bases from J; junction bases left unmatched: 5. CDR1 is LGHDT and CDR2 is YNNKEL in the germline V gene (reference sequence). Here the CDR3 reads CASRGGRDTYEQYF. The CDR3 DNA is TGTGCCAGCAGGGGCGGGAGGGATACCTACGAGCAGTACTTC.

Only a few counts were recorded for this clone. CDR3 loop: CASSDSSGGSSYNEQFF. The CDR3 region has the DNA TGCGCCAGCAGTGATTCTAGCGGGGGAAGCTCCTACAATGAGCAGTTCTTC. The V gene is TRBV10-1, the J gene TRBJ2-1, with TRBD2 identical over 10 bases. The J segment lost 0 bases and the V segment lost 3 bases, leaving 5 bases of the junction unmatched. CDR1 and CDR2 (germline): WNHNN, SYGVQD (reference sequence). This CDR3 is built from 17 residues.